The 30 T cell receptor beta chains given below trace back to one sample, sequenced in a study of tumor-infiltrating lymphocytes in oesophageal squamous cell carcinoma (dated by TCRdb to the mid-2010s). Receptor amplification or capture employed PCR. Reads for this sample came from an Illumina HiSeq 2000. TCRdb trimmed public reads at Q25 via fastp, called clones via MiXCR and kept in-frame beta chains. Here each entry gathers all rows of one CDR3 protein and keeps the most common genes and DNA. The sample table contains 10,000 to 15,000 distinct CDR3 sequences; only one count was recorded for roughly 47% of them. Approximately 15% of the sample belongs to the ten largest clones. Sequenced sample: normal esophageal tissue next to the tumor. All receptors come from a male donor with esophageal squamous cell carcinoma.

As regards this clonotype: The conserved closing phenylalanine or tryptophan is absent in this CDR3, likely reflecting a read error. Because the CDR3's place on the DNA is in doubt, the DNA is left out and the CDR3 is given as listed by TCRdb. The J gene is TRBJ2-6, the V gene TRBV6-6; the table's D call TRBD2 went unverified against the DNA. The CDR3 is 17 amino acids in total, end residues counted. Germline V CDR1 and CDR2: MNHNY, SVGAGI (reference sequence). The CDR3 spells CASEYTSGPFYEQYFGA.

This clonotype has ten or more counts. One base away lies a much larger clone, so this may be a sequencing read error. The CDR3, as DNA: TGTGCTAGCAGCTTAACAGGGGGCCGGGGCAATGAGCAGTACTTC. This encodes CASSLTGGRGNEQYF. The chain employs TRBV7-7 and TRBJ2-7; 9 nucleotides align to TRBD1. This CDR3 has 15 residues. The germline CDR1 and CDR2 sequences are SSHAT and FNYEAQ (reference sequence).

This clonotype was picked up many times. The chain is built from TRBV12-3 or TRBV12-4 and TRBJ2-2, with D unresolved. Trimming removed 6 bases from V and 3 bases from J, with 8 bases in between. The CDR3 has 13 amino acids. For the CDR3, the DNA is TGTGCCAGCAGAAAACCGGACACCGGGGAGCTGTTTTTT. It translates to CASRKPDTGELFF.

As to this clonotype: Compared with germline, one end of the junction differs, possibly owing to a read error. This chain links TRBV5-3 with TRBJ2-1; TRBD2 aligns across 14 bases. TRBV5-3 is sorted into the ORF group, with uncertain function. The CDR3 is made up of 16 amino acids. CDR3 sequence reads: CASSLGTSGSRDEQFF. In nucleotides, the CDR3 is TGTGCCAGCAGCTTGGGGACTAGCGGGAGTCGCGATGAGCAGTTCTTC.

By its share, this clonotype is large. The CDR3 region is CASSLQQLTGELFF. The DNA for the CDR3 is TGTGCCAGCAGCTTGCAGCAACTTACCGGGGAGCTGTTTTTT. The chain has TRBV7-2 and TRBJ2-2, with D unresolved. The CDR3 length is 14 residues. Trimming cost V 3 bases and J 5 bases, with 10 bases left between them. Germline assignment: CDR1 SGHTA and CDR2 FQGNSA.

The CDR3 is CASSRGVDEQYF. Written as DNA, the CDR3 is TGTGCCAGCAGCAGGGGGGTCGATGAGCAGTACTTC. This rearrangement joins TRBV7-9 to TRBJ2-7; D is possibly TRBD1 or TRBD2 (6 bases each). Germline V gene data show CDR1 as SEHNR and CDR2 as FQNEAQ (reference sequence). V dropped 5 bases and J dropped 7 bases, with 12 bases sitting between them. This CDR3 contains 12 residues.

This clonotype has only a few counts. The J gene is TRBJ2-7, the V gene TRBV7-8; 8 bases match TRBD2. The J call could be wrong; TRBJ2-1 is a better fit for the DNA end. Germline CDR1 and CDR2: SGHVS and FQNEAQ. The CDR3 sequence is 17 residues long. CDR3 nucleotides: TGTGCCAGCAGCCCTTGGTCGGGGGGGAGCTCCTACAATGAGCAGTTCTTC. It specifies CASSPWSGGSSYNEQFF.

CDR3 DNA sequence: TGTGCCACCAGCAGAGATGGGGACGGGTCAAATACGCAGTATTTT. Its protein product is CATSRDGDGSNTQYF. V and J are TRBV15 and TRBJ2-3; either TRBD1 or TRBD2 may supply D (5 bases each). Per germline, CDR1 LNHNV and CDR2 YYDKDF (reference sequence). The CDR3 runs 15 residues. Trimming left V 0 bases short and J 7 bases short, with 14 bases between.

This clonotype was seen only a few times. A much larger clone sits a single nucleotide away, making a read error possible. V is TRBV5-8 and J is TRBJ2-7; D call uncertain. The CDR3 extends over 14 amino acids. Germline CDR1 reads SGHTS; CDR2 reads YDEGEE. The CDR3 spells CASSLVGPPNEQYF. The CDR3 DNA is TGCGCCAGCAGCTTGGTCGGCCCGCCCAATGAGCAGTACTTC.

The rearrangement joins TRBV7-2 to TRBJ2-4; D not certain. The DNA end favors TRBJ2-5, so the J call may be wrong. The length of the CDR3 is 13 residues. Germline-derived CDR1 and CDR2 are SGHTA and FQGNSA. CDR3 residues: CASSLGHPETQYF. Written as DNA, the CDR3 is TGTGCCAGCAGCTTAGGCCACCCAGAGACCCAGTACTTC.

The J gene is TRBJ2-5, the V gene TRBV6-1; 8 nucleotides line up with TRBD2. With the DNA end fitting TRBJ2-7 better, the J assignment may be wrong. Germline CDR1 reads MNHNS; CDR2 reads SASEGT. The CDR3 runs 17 residues. CDR3 residues: CASSELLSAGGSYEQYF. CDR3 sequence (DNA): TGTGCCAGCAGTGAACTTCTATCTGCGGGAGGCTCCTACGAGCAGTACTTC.

The chain links TRBV5-1 to TRBJ2-3; 10 nucleotides agree with TRBD2. The CDR3 spans 14 residues. Germline CDR1 reads SGHRS; CDR2 reads YFSETQ. Trimming took 4 bases from V and 3 from J; bases not matched to a gene: 2. The CDR3 reads CASSRSGGTDTQYF. Here the CDR3 DNA reads TGCGCCAGCAGCCGTAGCGGGGGGACAGATACGCAGTATTTT.

This chain connects TRBV11-2 to TRBJ2-5; a possible D gene is TRBD1 (5 bases). The CDR3 consists of 15 residues. Per the germline V gene, CDR1 is SGHAT and CDR2 is FQNNGV. V lost 1 base to trimming and J lost 11 bases, with 20 bases between them. The CDR3 region is CASSLGANRNNEQYF. CDR3 nucleotides: TGTGCCAGCAGCTTAGGGGCCAACAGGAACAATGAGCAGTACTTC.

This chain uses TRBV7-4 with TRBJ2-5, with D possibly TRBD2 on 5 matching bases. Germline CDR1 SGHVT, CDR2 SQSDAQ. Trimming pared 7 bases from V and 1 base from J, leaving 10 bases between. The CDR3 runs to 13 residues. CDR3 bases: TGTGCCAGCAACGCCCGGGGCCAAGAGACCCAGTACTTC. Translated: CASNARGQETQYF.

This clonotype counts as large. J is TRBJ2-6 and V is TRBV7-8; a possible D gene is TRBD2 (5 bases). V lost 2 bases and J 1 base, leaving 15 bases between the germline ends. This CDR3 contains 18 residues. Germline V gives CDR1 SGHVS, CDR2 FQNEAQ. In nucleotides, the CDR3 is TGTGCCAGCAGCTTACGAGGGCTGGATTTTTCTGGGGCCAACGTCCTGACTTTC. As protein: CASSLRGLDFSGANVLTF.

The chain joins TRBV2 to TRBJ2-4; 11 bases are shared with TRBD1. This CDR3 comprises 14 residues. Germline CDR1 SNHLY, CDR2 FYNNEI. The J segment lost 9 bases and the V segment lost 6 bases, leaving 7 bases of the junction unmatched. CDR3 loop: CASRVGQGAAIQYF. CDR3 DNA: TGTGCCAGCAGAGTAGGACAGGGGGCGGCCATTCAGTACTTC.

CDR3 in amino acids: CASSRGGTTATDTQYF. In nucleotides, the CDR3 is TGTGCCAGCAGTAGGGGCGGGACGACGGCCACAGATACGCAGTATTTT. This chain uses TRBV7-9 with TRBJ2-3; D perhaps matches TRBD2 (6 bases). CDR3 length: 16 amino acids. The germline CDR1 and CDR2 sequences are SEHNR and FQNEAQ (reference sequence). V was trimmed by 6 bases and J by 2 bases, leaving 18 bases between them.

The sample holds a few counts of this clonotype. V is TRBV11-2 and J is TRBJ2-3; 9 bases agree with TRBD2. V gave up 3 bases and J gave up 4 bases; unmatched junction bases: 11. This CDR3 spans 17 amino acids. CDR1 SGHAT and CDR2 FQNNGV come from the germline V gene. CDR3 in amino acids: CASSFRGGRGNADTQYF. In DNA, the CDR3 is TGTGCCAGCAGCTTCCGTGGCGGGAGGGGGAACGCAGATACGCAGTATTTT.

This chain connects TRBV7-6 to TRBJ2-1; D gene ambiguous. Germline V gives CDR1 SGHVS, CDR2 FNYEAQ. The V end was cut by 4 bases, the J end by 3 bases, with 16 bases between. This CDR3 spans 16 amino acids. The CDR3 here is CASSSRLQMGYNEQFF. The DNA for the CDR3 is TGTGCCAGCAGCTCACGACTCCAAATGGGCTACAATGAGCAGTTCTTC.

The chain recombines TRBV27 with TRBJ2-5, with D possibly matching TRBD2 (6 bases). The end of the DNA fits TRBJ2-7 better, so the J call may be wrong. CDR1 and CDR2 (germline): MNHEY, SMNVEV (reference sequence). This CDR3 region has 17 residues. This chain's CDR3 is CASSPIRTGLDYYEQYF. The CDR3 DNA reads as TGTGCCAGCAGCCCTATACGGACGGGACTTGATTATTACGAGCAGTACTTC.

In regard to this clonotype: No DNA is shown, since the ends of the CDR3 on it are uncertain; the CDR3 is the one TCRdb lists. This chain connects TRBV28 to TRBJ2-6; TRBD2 was called by the table and not checked on the DNA. The germline V gene encodes CDR1 MDHEN and CDR2 SYDVKM. Including both end residues, the CDR3 is 15 amino acids long. The CDR3 region is CASSLLGGYGYTFGF.

The chain uses TRBV2 and TRBJ2-3, with a tentative D call TRBD1 (5 bases). Germline assignment: CDR1 SNHLY and CDR2 FYNNEI. The CDR3 is made up of 14 amino acids. The ends were cut back, 8 bases at V and 5 bases at J, with 17 bases in the middle. The CDR3 loop reads CASAAGIEGDTQYF. The CDR3, as DNA: TGTGCCAGCGCGGCAGGGATAGAAGGAGATACGCAGTATTTT.

Comments on this clonotype: One end of the junction varies from germline; a read error may be responsible. The chain has TRBV7-6 and TRBJ2-5; D is ambiguous. CDR1 and CDR2 from the germline V gene are SGHVS and FNYEAQ. This CDR3 contains 13 residues. DNA of the CDR3: TGTGCTAGCAGGCGGCAGGCGCAAGAGACCCAGTACTTC. This codes for CASRRQAQETQYF.

A word on this clonotype: The conserved phenylalanine or tryptophan normally closing the CDR3 is absent here, so this likely arose from a read error. No DNA is shown, since the ends of the CDR3 on it are uncertain; the CDR3 is the one TCRdb lists. The CDR3 region is CASSWDQGGGYTFGSGT. The chain combines TRBV7-6 with TRBJ2-3; the tabulated D call, TRBD1, remains unverified against the DNA. Germline CDR1 is SGHVS and CDR2 is FNYEAQ. A total of 17 residues make up the CDR3, ends included.

The J gene is TRBJ2-7, the V gene TRBV12-3 or TRBV12-4, with no clear D. The CDR3 consists of 12 residues. Between the trimmed V and J ends, which lost 5 bases and 1 base, there was a span of 6 bases. The chain's CDR3 is CASSKRSYEQYF. The CDR3 DNA reads as TGTGCCAGCAGTAAAAGGTCCTACGAGCAGTACTTC.

About this clonotype: This likely comes from a read error, as the CDR3 has no conserved phenylalanine or tryptophan at its end. Because the CDR3's place on the DNA is in doubt, the DNA is left out and the CDR3 is given as listed by TCRdb. This rearrangement joins TRBV7-6 to TRBJ2-1. The germline gives CDR1 SGHVS, CDR2 FNYEAQ. Termini included, the CDR3 measures 17 amino acids. The CDR3 reads CASRISNLPHYGYTFGS.

V usage is TRBV7-9 and J usage is TRBJ1-1; D remains unclear. Looked up from germline, CDR1 is SEHNR and CDR2 is FQNEAQ (reference sequence). Trimming shortened V by 7 bases and J by 3 bases, and 12 bases separated the two germline ends. CDR3 length: 13 amino acids. The chain's CDR3 is CASTKSGYTEAFF. CDR3 sequence (DNA): TGTGCCAGCACCAAATCGGGGTACACTGAAGCTTTCTTT.

The J gene is TRBJ2-3, the V gene TRBV12-3 or TRBV12-4, with a possible D match to TRBD1 (5 bases). Near its end, the DNA agrees better with TRBJ1-1, so the J call may be wrong. The CDR3 extends over 12 amino acids. The chain's CDR3 is CASSLGLTEAFF. In nucleotides, the CDR3 is TGTGCCAGCAGTTTGGGGCTCACTGAAGCTTTCTTT.

Turning to this clonotype: This may be a read error, as it is one base from a much larger clone. The V call is TRBV28, the J call TRBJ1-2; TRBD1 aligns across 10 bases. The CDR3 is 13 amino acids. Germline V gene sequence: CDR1 MDHEN, CDR2 SYDVKM. CDR3 protein: CASTRQGAYDYTF. CDR3 in DNA: TGTGCCAGCACCCGACAGGGGGCCTATGACTACACCTTC.

This clonotype was observed a handful of times. This chain links TRBV12-3 or TRBV12-4 with TRBJ2-3; 9 bases are a match to TRBD2. V lost 0 bases to trimming and J lost 3 bases; unmatched junction nucleotides: 7. This CDR3 spans 17 amino acids. The CDR3: CASSLALAGAGTDTQYF. The CDR3 nucleotides read TGTGCCAGCAGTTTAGCACTAGCGGGCGCTGGGACAGATACGCAGTATTTT.